The sequence of this TCR beta chain was determined in a study of CD8 T cells in Susac syndrome. General study points: Individuals included in the TCR sequencing and HLA analysis were acknowledged by the study to be relatively few in number.

Of note for this clonotype: What it binds is unknown.

RNA was extracted with the RNeasy kit, and a quantity of about 0.45 to 1 ug was reverse transcribed using random hexamers. Using its own MiXCR run on the immunoSEQ multiplex PCR reads, TCRdb lists one record per CDR3 protein. The sample has around 1,700 distinct CDR3 sequences, over 60% seen once; the top ten hold 16%. V lost 4 bases and J 4 bases, leaving 18 bases between the germline ends. The CDR3 is 16 residues long. Germline lookup yields CDR1 SGDLS and CDR2 YYNGEE. Memory subsets defined by CD27 and CD45RA staining were used for TEMRA sorting. The sequencing input was CD8+ TEMRA cells from PBMCs. The subset here: FACS-sorted terminally differentiated effector memory CD8+ T cells re-expressing CD45RA (CD8+ TEMRA). The J gene is TRBJ1-3, the V gene TRBV9, with a weak D call TRBD1 (6 bases). This receptor was taken from a human donor with Susac syndrome. The CDR3 DNA reads TGTGCCAGCAGCCCCGGACAGCTCTCTATCGGAAACACCATATATTTT. Translated, it gives CASSPGQLSIGNTIYF.